This T cell receptor (beta chain) emerged from a study of cytomegalovirus exposure and HLA in healthy donors. Each of the donors was a healthy bone marrow donor. Use of 60 Vbeta and 13 Jbeta primers characterized the PCR. Clones were sequenced by immunoSEQ multiplex PCR, and TCRdb holds only the in-frame ones, with some missing. The data show under 150,000 clones, around 86% seen once. The CDR3 sequence is 14 residues long. Germline-derived CDR1 and CDR2 are ENHRY and SYGVKD. Study outcomes and limitations: Later analysis suggested most CMV-associated TCR beta chains were HLA-restricted.

About this clone itself: Antigen: not known.

This clonotype originated in a man aged 18 to 35 in good health and CMV-seronegative. This chain uses TRBV10-3 with TRBJ2-5; 7 nucleotides agree with TRBD1. The J call is uncertain, as TRBJ2-7 better fits the DNA end. The source material was PBMCs. Here the CDR3 DNA reads TGTGCCATCAGCCATTTAGACAGGGTCCACGAGCAGTACTTC. Translating it yields CAISHLDRVHEQYF.